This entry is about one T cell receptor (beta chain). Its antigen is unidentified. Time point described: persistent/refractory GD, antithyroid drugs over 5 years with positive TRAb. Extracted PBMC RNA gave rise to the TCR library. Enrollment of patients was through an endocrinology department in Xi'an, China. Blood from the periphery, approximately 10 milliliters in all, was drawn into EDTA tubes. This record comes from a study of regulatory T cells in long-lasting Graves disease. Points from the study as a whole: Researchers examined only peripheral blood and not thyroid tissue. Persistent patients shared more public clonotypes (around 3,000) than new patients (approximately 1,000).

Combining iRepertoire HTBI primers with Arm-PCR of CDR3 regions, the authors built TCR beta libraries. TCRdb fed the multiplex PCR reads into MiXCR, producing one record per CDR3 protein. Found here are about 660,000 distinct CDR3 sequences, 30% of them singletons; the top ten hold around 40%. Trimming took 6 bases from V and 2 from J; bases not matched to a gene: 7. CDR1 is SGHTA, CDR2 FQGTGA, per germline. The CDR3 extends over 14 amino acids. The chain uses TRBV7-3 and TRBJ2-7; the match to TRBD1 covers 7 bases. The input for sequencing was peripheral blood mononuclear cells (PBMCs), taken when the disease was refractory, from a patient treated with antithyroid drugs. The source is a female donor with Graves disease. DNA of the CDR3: TGTGCCAGCAGTCCGTGGGGGACAGCCTACGAGCAGTACTTC. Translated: CASSPWGTAYEQYF.